This T cell receptor beta chain is from a study of control samples from healthy donors and cancer patients. Sequencing was performed with immunoSEQ multiplex PCR; in TCRdb, only in-frame clones are kept and a portion is missing. The table lists around 250,000 clones, around 80% of them singletons, with 10% to 15% in the top ten. V shed 0 bases and J shed 3 bases, with 11 bases lying between them. The CDR3 spans 15 residues. Germline CDR1 LGHNA, CDR2 YNFKEQ. Sequencing was carried out using PBMCs. The sequence derives from a woman aged 55 to 70 with lung cancer. This chain links TRBV4-2 with TRBJ2-5; unclear D gene. CDR3 nucleotides: TGTGCCAGCAGCCAAGAGGCCGATCTGAAAGAGACCCAGTACTTC. Its translation: CASSQEADLKETQYF.